The 29 T cell receptor beta chains below come from one sample, sequenced in a study of T-cell memory formation after mild COVID-19. TCRdb used MiXCR to reprocess the 5' RACE reads, holding one entry per CDR3 protein. The profile shows about 350,000 distinct CDR3 sequences, approximately 14% of them singletons. Sequencing used PBMCs or a T cell subset sorted from them (not recorded which). The source is a man between 18 and 35 years old who had mild COVID-19 (a few samples of this study predate the infection). Cell type and time point are not known.

The gene calls are TRBV7-2 and TRBJ2-1; D is unresolved. Germline loops: CDR1 SGHTA, CDR2 FQGNSA. The CDR3 loop spans 18 amino acids. Trimming cost V 0 bases and J 6 bases, with 21 bases left between them. CDR3 region: CASSLAVFVFNPRNEQFF. CDR3 nucleotides: TGTGCCAGCAGCTTAGCGGTGTTTGTTTTCAACCCCCGCAATGAGCAGTTCTTC. Full variable domain (rest looked up from reference TRBV7-2 and TRBJ2-1): GAGVSQSPSNKVTEKGKDVELRCDPISGHTALYWYRQSLGQGLEFLIYFQGNSAPDKSGLPSDRFSAERTGGSVSTLTIQRTQQEDSAVYLCASSLAVFVFNPRNEQFFGPGTRLTVL.

The V and J genes are TRBV20-1 and TRBJ2-3; 10 bases fit TRBD1. V was clipped by 0 bases and J by 1 base; unmatched bases: 4. This CDR3 has 16 residues. CDR1 is DFQATT, CDR2 SNEGSKA, per germline (reference sequence). The CDR3 DNA sequence: TGCAGTGCTAGAGATCGCGACAGGGGGCGCACAGATACGCAGTATTTT. It translates to CSARDRDRGRTDTQYF.

This chain uses TRBV4-2 with TRBJ2-2; the match to TRBD1 covers 8 bases. V lost 0 bases to trimming and J lost 7 bases; unmatched junction nucleotides: 13. Germline V gene lookup returns CDR1 LGHNA and CDR2 YNFKEQ. The CDR3 sequence is 18 residues long. CDR3 sequence reads: CASSQDLVRGLDVGELFF. CDR3 DNA: TGTGCCAGCAGCCAAGATCTAGTCAGGGGGCTCGACGTCGGGGAGCTGTTTTTT.

A word on this clonotype: A much larger clone lies one base from this, so it may be a read error. The genes are TRBV5-1 and TRBJ2-2, with D hard to call. V was trimmed by 3 bases and J by 4 bases, leaving 13 bases between them. CDR1 and CDR2 from the germline V gene are SGHRS and YFSETQ. CDR3 length equals 15 residues. This CDR3 is CASSSDRAPTGELFF. DNA for the CDR3: TGCGCCAGCAGCTCGGACCGGGCCCCCACCGGGGAGCTGTTTTTT.

This clonotype was counted a few times. The chain uses TRBV6-5 and TRBJ1-1; 9 positions match TRBD1. The CDR3 is 14 residues long. Germline-derived CDR1 and CDR2 are MNHEY and SVGAGI. The junction had 5 bases not matched to a gene; V was cut back by 5 bases and J by 4 bases. CDR3 sequence reads: CASSRRDRATEAFF. CDR3 DNA: TGTGCCAGCAGTAGACGGGACAGGGCCACTGAAGCTTTCTTT.

Worth noting for this clonotype: Germline is not matched at one junction end, which may reflect a read error. DNA of the CDR3: TGTGCCAGTAGTATCCCGGGACAGGGCTTCAGGTTT. Its translation is CASSIPGQGFRF. This chain uses TRBV19 with TRBJ1-1, with 9 bases that match TRBD1. The CDR3 is made up of 12 amino acids. Germline CDR1 reads LNHDA; CDR2 reads SQIVND (reference sequence).

The chain's CDR3 is CASSDKSGANVLTF. As DNA, the CDR3 is TGCGCCAGCAGTGACAAATCTGGGGCCAACGTCCTGACTTTC. This chain connects TRBV5-1 to TRBJ2-6; no firm D call. CDR3 size: 14 residues. Germline CDR1 reads SGHRS; CDR2 reads YFSETQ. V lost 5 bases and J 1 base, leaving 7 bases between the germline ends.

The V and J genes are TRBV7-2 and TRBJ1-2; 7 nucleotides match TRBD1. From germline, CDR1 is SGHTA and CDR2 FQGNSA. Unmatched junction bases numbered 1, after V lost 4 bases and J lost 2 bases. This CDR3 spans 13 amino acids. CDR3 protein: CASSSGQNYGYTF. The DNA of the CDR3 is TGTGCCAGCAGCTCGGGACAGAACTATGGCTACACCTTC.

In this sample, this clonotype turned up a few times. The CDR3 nucleotides are TGTGCCAGCTCACCAGTGCCGGGGGCAAGCGGAAACACCATATATTTT. Translated, it gives CASSPVPGASGNTIYF. The chain is built from TRBV18 and TRBJ1-3; a possible D gene is TRBD1 (6 bases). Germline CDR1 KGHSH, CDR2 LQKENI. The V end was cut by 2 bases, the J end by 4 bases, with 15 bases between. The CDR3 is made up of 16 amino acids.

This clonotype was counted only a few times. The genes are TRBV10-3 and TRBJ1-1, with TRBD1 as a possible D gene (5 bases). The CDR3 covers 15 residues. From germline, CDR1 is ENHRY and CDR2 SYGVKD. Trimming removed 4 bases from V and 6 bases from J, with 18 bases in between. DNA of the CDR3: TGTGCCATCAGTGGGATCCGATTAGGGGACGCTGAAGCTTTCTTT. Translating gives CAISGIRLGDAEAFF.

The chain is built from TRBV12-3 or TRBV12-4 and TRBJ1-2, with D unresolved. Trimming shortened V by 6 bases and J by 5 bases, and 10 bases separated the two germline ends. The length of the CDR3 is 12 residues. The CDR3 nucleotides read TGTGCCAGCAGCCCCACAAGATATGGCTACACCTTC. Residues: CASSPTRYGYTF.

The V call is TRBV5-1, the J call TRBJ1-1, with D maybe TRBD1 (5 bases). CDR1 SGHRS and CDR2 YFSETQ come from the germline V gene. The CDR3 is made up of 16 amino acids. Deletions cut 0 bases from V and 1 base from J, with 13 bases between. CDR3 protein: CASSLGGTEPNTEAFF. In DNA form, the CDR3 reads TGCGCCAGCAGCTTGGGGGGCACAGAGCCGAACACTGAAGCTTTCTTT.

This clonotype was observed a few times. The V gene is TRBV11-2, the J gene TRBJ2-5; no firm D call. Germline CDR1 and CDR2: SGHAT and FQNNGV. CDR3 length: 12 residues. V was trimmed by 3 bases and J by 4 bases, leaving 6 bases between them. The DNA of the CDR3 is TGTGCCAGCAGCTTCGAGTCAGAGACCCAGTACTTC. This translates into CASSFESETQYF. Full variable domain (remainder filled in from reference TRBV11-2 and TRBJ2-5): EAGVAQSPRYKIIEKRQSVAFWCNPISGHATLYWYQQILGQGPKLLIQFQNNGVVDDSQLPKDRFSAERLKGVDSTLKIQPAKLEDSAVYLCASSFESETQYFGPGTRLLVL.

V and J are TRBV4-2 and TRBJ2-7, with D perhaps TRBD2 (5 bases). The V end lost 1 base, the J end lost 2 bases, and 9 bases lay between the germline ends. Looked up from germline, CDR1 is LGHNA and CDR2 is YNFKEQ. The CDR3 runs to 14 residues. The CDR3 is CASSQGAGPYEQYF. The CDR3 region has the DNA TGTGCCAGCAGCCAAGGGGCGGGCCCCTACGAGCAGTACTTC.

The chain carries TRBV5-1 and TRBJ2-1, with TRBD2 matching 7 bases. The CDR3 is 14 amino acids. From germline, CDR1 is SGHRS and CDR2 YFSETQ. The trim removed 7 bases at V and 5 bases at J, leaving 9 bases unmatched. CDR3 bases: TGCGCCAGCTCACTGGGGGGGACGCACAATGAGCAGTTCTTC. It yields the protein CASSLGGTHNEQFF.

The V call is TRBV5-1, the J call TRBJ2-3; 9 nucleotides line up with TRBD2. CDR1 and CDR2 from the germline V gene are SGHRS and YFSETQ. The CDR3 is 16 residues long. V trimming: 5 bases; J trimming: 0 bases; junction bases outside the gene matches: 7. The CDR3 sequence: CASSTAGGASTDTQYF. The CDR3 DNA is TGCGCCAGCAGTACGGCGGGGGGGGCTAGCACAGATACGCAGTATTTT.

This clonotype was found a few times. The chain carries TRBV4-1 and TRBJ1-1, with unresolved D. The V gene lost 1 base and the J gene lost 1 base, with 19 bases spanning the gap. This CDR3 region has 18 residues. CDR1 MGHRA and CDR2 YSYEKL come from the germline V gene. The CDR3 DNA reads TGCGCCAGCAGCCAAGCCATCGATCTATGGACGGCGAACACTGAAGCTTTCTTT. Translating it yields CASSQAIDLWTANTEAFF.

This clonotype came up a few times. V usage is TRBV12-3 or TRBV12-4 and J usage is TRBJ2-2; D ambiguous. This CDR3 comprises 15 residues. Trimming removed 7 bases at V and 1 base at J, with 13 bases between. CDR3 in amino acids: CASTARTENTGELFF. CDR3 in DNA: TGTGCCAGCACGGCCCGGACGGAGAACACCGGGGAGCTGTTTTTT.

This clonotype was recorded at least ten times. The V and J genes are TRBV6-1 and TRBJ1-6, with D perhaps matching TRBD1 (5 bases). V shed 8 bases and J shed 8 bases, with 28 bases lying between them. In germline, CDR1 is MNHNS, CDR2 SASEGT. There are 18 residues in the CDR3. The CDR3 bases are TGTGCCAGCGGGGCGTCCCGGGCCTACTCATCCAGCCATTCACCCCTCCACTTT. Translated, it gives CASGASRAYSSSHSPLHF.

This clonotype was picked up a small number of times. The rearrangement links TRBV9 to TRBJ1-2, with D uncertain. The CDR3 is 16 residues long. The V and J ends lost 0 bases and 2 bases respectively, with 14 bases between them. Per germline, CDR1 SGDLS and CDR2 YYNGEE. CDR3 sequence: CASSVGSGKTNYGYTF. For the CDR3, the DNA is TGTGCCAGCAGCGTAGGATCCGGGAAGACCAACTATGGCTACACCTTC.

The chain is built from TRBV20-1 and TRBJ2-7; D is possibly TRBD2 (7 bases). Trimming pared 6 bases from V and 4 bases from J, leaving 13 bases between. This CDR3 has 12 residues. Per the germline V gene, CDR1 is DFQATT and CDR2 is SNEGSKA (reference sequence). CDR3 amino acids: CSAGRTVYEQYF. The CDR3, as DNA: TGCAGTGCCGGGAGGACAGTATACGAGCAGTACTTC.

On this clonotype: At one boundary the junction diverges from the germline segment, which might be a read error. The chain couples TRBV6-2 or TRBV6-3 to TRBJ2-2, with D tentatively TRBD2 (6 bases). Germline-derived CDR1 and CDR2 are MNHEY and SVGEGT. CDR3 length: 15 amino acids. The CDR3 sequence is CASNYPGLSTGELFF. For the CDR3, the DNA is TGTGCCAGCAATTACCCGGGACTCAGCACCGGGGAGCTGTTTTTT.

CDR3 amino acids: CASSQDRPNTEAFF. CDR3 nucleotides: TGCGCCAGCAGCCAAGACCGTCCGAACACTGAAGCTTTCTTT. This rearrangement joins TRBV4-3 to TRBJ1-1; no definite D call. V was shortened by 0 bases and J by 1 base, with 6 bases between the two germline ends. Germline-derived CDR1 and CDR2 are LGHNA and YSLEER. This CDR3 region has 14 residues.

This clonotype was recorded many times. This rearrangement joins TRBV4-1 to TRBJ1-6, with 8 bases matching TRBD1. This CDR3 contains 15 residues. The J segment lost 10 bases and the V segment lost 2 bases, leaving 7 bases of the junction unmatched. Germline CDR1 and CDR2: MGHRA and YSYEKL. The CDR3, as DNA: TGCGCCAGCAGCCAATGGGGCCAGGGGGCCTCACCCCTCCACTTT. It translates to CASSQWGQGASPLHF.

The chain couples TRBV7-9 to TRBJ1-1, with 7 bases matching TRBD1. The junction had 7 bases not matched to a gene; V was cut back by 3 bases and J by 0 bases. CDR1 is SEHNR and CDR2 is FQNEAQ in the germline V gene (reference sequence). The CDR3 totals 16 residues. CDR3 coding DNA: TGTGCCAGCAGCTTGGACAGGTGGCTCATGAACACTGAAGCTTTCTTT. This translates into CASSLDRWLMNTEAFF.

This clonotype turned up a few times. The chain has TRBV11-1 and TRBJ2-7; D not resolved. CDR1 is SGHAT and CDR2 is FQDESV in the germline V gene (reference sequence). The V and J ends lost 3 bases and 7 bases respectively, with 19 bases between them. The CDR3 loop spans 15 amino acids. The CDR3 bases are TGTGCCAGCAGCTTTGCGATAGGGCCCAGAAGGGAGCAGTACTTC. Translation: CASSFAIGPRREQYF.

As to this clonotype: One end of the junction is discordant with germline, which a read error may explain. This sequence joins TRBV20-1 and TRBJ2-7, with 8 bases aligning to TRBD1. The germline V gene encodes CDR1 DFQATT and CDR2 SNEGSKA (reference sequence). The CDR3 is 14 residues long. The CDR3 reads CSASSGTGSHEQYF. The DNA of the CDR3 is TGCAGTGCCTCTAGTGGGACAGGCTCCCACGAGCAGTACTTC.

V gene TRBV3-1 combines with J gene TRBJ2-1; possibly TRBD2 for D (7 bases). The length of the CDR3 is 15 residues. The V and J ends lost 2 bases and 6 bases respectively, with 14 bases between them. Germline-derived CDR1 and CDR2 are LGHDT and YNNKEL (reference sequence). The CDR3 here is CASSQTGGPPNEQFF. The DNA for the CDR3 is TGTGCCAGCAGCCAAACGGGGGGCCCCCCCAATGAGCAGTTCTTC.

The chain has TRBV6-5 and TRBJ2-7; D perhaps matches TRBD2 (5 bases). The germline V and J ends were trimmed by 6 bases and 0 bases, with 9 bases remaining between them. The CDR3 runs to 13 residues. From germline, CDR1 is MNHEY and CDR2 SVGAGI. DNA for the CDR3: TGTGCCAGCAGGGCGGGCCTCTCCTACGAGCAGTACTTC. Protein: CASRAGLSYEQYF.